The clone carrying this TCR beta chain was seen many times. Antigen: not known. This CDR3 spans 14 amino acids. Trimming shortened V by 2 bases and J by 11 bases, and 13 bases separated the two germline ends. The data originate from a study of neurological immune-mediated disorders. Study observations and caveats: For the multiple sclerosis repertoire cluster, an association with any clinical or MRI feature was absent. Falling below healthy controls, multiple sclerosis showed the least TCR clonal expansion, while HTLV-1-associated myelopathy showed the most.

With 10-nucleotide random UMIs included, cDNA was synthesized by 5'RACE. TCRdb processed the 5' RACE reads anew with MiXCR; each CDR3 protein has one entry. The data hold more than 45,000 distinct CDR3 sequences, with 3% to 4.5% observed a single time. Sequencing was done on a sample of PBMCs. This rearrangement joins TRBV12-3 or TRBV12-4 to TRBJ1-6, with D unclear. This clonotype was obtained from a woman in her 30s with multiple sclerosis. CDR3 in amino acids: CASSLNLQGTPLHF. CDR3 nucleotide sequence: TGTGCCAGCAGTTTAAACCTCCAAGGCACACCCCTCCACTTT.